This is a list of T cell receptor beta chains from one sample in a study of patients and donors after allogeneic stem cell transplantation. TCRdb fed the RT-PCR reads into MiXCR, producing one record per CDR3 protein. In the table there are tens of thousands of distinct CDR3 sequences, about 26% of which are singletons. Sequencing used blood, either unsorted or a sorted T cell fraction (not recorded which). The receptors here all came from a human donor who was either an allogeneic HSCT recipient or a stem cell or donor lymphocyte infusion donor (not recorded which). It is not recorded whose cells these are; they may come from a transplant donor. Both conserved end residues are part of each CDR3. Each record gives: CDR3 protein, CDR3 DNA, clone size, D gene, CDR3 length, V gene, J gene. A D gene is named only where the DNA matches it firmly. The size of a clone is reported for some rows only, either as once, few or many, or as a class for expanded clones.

CSVGLAGGREQFF	TGCAGCGTGGGACTAGCGGGAGGACGGGAGCAGTTCTTC	-	TRBD2	13	TRBV29-1	TRBJ2-1
CASSPAGGTDTQYF	TGTGCCAGCAGTCCCGCGGGGGGCACAGATACGCAGTATTTT	-	TRBD2	14	TRBV6-5	TRBJ2-3
CASGRGGSGNQPQHF	TGTGCTAGTGGCCGAGGGGGGTCTGGCAATCAGCCCCAGCATTTT	-	-	15	TRBV12-5	TRBJ1-5
CAWSEERGGRDTQYF	TGTGCCTGGAGTGAGGAGCGGGGGGGCAGGGATACGCAGTATTTT	-	TRBD2	15	TRBV30	TRBJ2-3
CASSPPHTRTYTEAFF	TGTGCCAGCTCACCACCGCACACAAGGACTTACACTGAAGCTTTCTTT	-	-	16	TRBV18	TRBJ1-1
CASSLIFGGAGSTDTQYF	TGTGCCAGCAGTTTAATCTTCGGAGGAGCGGGGAGCACAGATACGCAGTATTTT	-	TRBD2	18	TRBV27	TRBJ2-3
CAWSVAPFYTNTEAFF	TGTGCCTGGAGTGTAGCCCCATTCTACACGAACACTGAAGCTTTCTTT	few	-	16	TRBV30	TRBJ1-1
CSSVDDGYTF	TGCAGTTCGGTGGACGATGGCTACACCTTC	-	-	10	TRBV29-1	TRBJ1-2
CASNPTGGSGELFF	TGTGCCAGCAACCCGACAGGGGGCAGCGGGGAGCTGTTCTTT	once	TRBD1	14	TRBV7-2	TRBJ2-2
CASSYHPASPPQETQYF	TGTGCCAGCAGTTATCACCCGGCTAGCCCCCCTCAAGAGACCCAGTACTTC	few	-	17	TRBV6-2/TRBV6-3	TRBJ2-5
CASSKSGGPGDTQYF	TGTGCCAGCAGCAAATCGGGGGGCCCTGGAGATACGCAGTATTTT	-	-	15	TRBV5-4	TRBJ2-3
CANSFGTGDQPQHF	TGCGCCAACAGCTTCGGGACAGGGGATCAGCCCCAGCATTTT	-	TRBD1	14	TRBV4-1	TRBJ1-5
CASSRTQGETGELFF	TGCGCCAGCAGCCGCACCCAGGGGGAGACCGGGGAGCTGTTTTTT	-	TRBD1	15	TRBV4-1	TRBJ2-2
CASSYTTGTNYGYTF	TGTGCCAGCAGTTACACCACAGGGACGAACTATGGCTACACCTTC	few	-	15	TRBV6-5	TRBJ1-2
CASSSLLGRSEQFF	TGTGCCAGCAGCTCACTACTAGGGCGTTCTGAGCAGTTCTTC	few	-	14	TRBV9	TRBJ2-1
CATSDLGTGEDNEQFF	TGTGCCACCAGTGATTTGGGGACAGGGGAGGACAATGAGCAGTTCTTC	many	TRBD1	16	TRBV24-1	TRBJ2-1
CSARFPLNYGYTF	TGCAGTGCTAGATTTCCGCTTAACTATGGCTACACCTTC	-	-	13	TRBV20-1	TRBJ1-2
CASSQGDGTNYGYTF	TGCGCCAGCAGCCAAGGGGACGGGACTAACTATGGCTACACCTTC	few	-	15	TRBV4-1	TRBJ1-2
CSVDSGASYEQYF	TGCAGCGTTGATAGCGGGGCCTCCTACGAGCAGTACTTC	few	TRBD2	13	TRBV29-1	TRBJ2-7
CSVVGPTGAHNYGYTF	TGCAGCGTTGTGGGCCCGACAGGAGCCCATAACTATGGCTACACCTTC	-	-	16	TRBV29-1	TRBJ1-2
CSAISNTGELFF	TGCAGTGCTATCTCGAACACCGGGGAGCTGTTTTTT	-	-	12	TRBV20-1	TRBJ2-2
CASSFLAGVAEQYF	TGTGCCAGCAGTTTTCTAGCGGGAGTTGCGGAGCAGTACTTC	-	TRBD2	14	TRBV28	TRBJ2-7
CASRHRFRDGFGTQYF	TGTGCCAGCAGACACAGATTTAGGGACGGCTTTGGGACCCAGTACTTC	few	-	16	TRBV7-8	TRBJ2-5
CASTLVGGQLNTEAFF	TGTGCCAGCACCTTAGTGGGGGGACAGTTGAACACTGAAGCTTTCTTT	few	TRBD1	16	TRBV7-8	TRBJ1-1
CASSPGLAGGARYNEQFF	TGTGCCAGCAGCCCAGGACTAGCGGGAGGGGCCAGGTACAATGAGCAGTTCTTC	-	TRBD2	18	TRBV7-2	TRBJ2-1
CASSSGSGANVLTF	TGTGCCAGCAGCAGCGGCTCTGGGGCCAACGTCCTGACTTTC	-	-	14	TRBV6-5	TRBJ2-6
CASSARDRERNTIYF	TGTGCCAGCAGTGCGCGGGACAGGGAGAGAAACACCATATATTTT	-	TRBD1	15	TRBV6-1	TRBJ1-3
CASSLGDGTNQPQHF	TGCGCCAGCAGCTTGGGTGACGGAACCAATCAGCCCCAGCATTTT	-	-	15	TRBV5-1	TRBJ1-5
CSVMGTSKNIQYF	TGCAGCGTTATGGGGACTTCCAAAAACATTCAGTACTTC	few	-	13	TRBV29-1	TRBJ2-4
CASSFGTSYNEQFF	TGTGCCAGCAGTTTCGGGACTAGCTACAATGAGCAGTTCTTC	-	TRBD2	14	TRBV12-3/TRBV12-4	TRBJ2-1
CASSFASTMNTEAFF	TGTGCCAGCAGCTTTGCCTCGACCATGAACACTGAAGCTTTCTTT	few	-	15	TRBV7-9	TRBJ1-1
CASSLMSRYEAFF	TGTGCCAGCAGCTTAATGAGCAGATATGAAGCTTTCTTT	few	-	13	TRBV7-9	TRBJ1-1
CATGRGNSPLHF	TGTGCCACCGGGAGGGGTAATTCACCCCTCCACTTT	few	-	12	TRBV19	TRBJ1-6
CASSPGQGSDTQYF	TGTGCCAGCAGTCCCGGACAGGGGTCAGATACGCAGTATTTT	-	TRBD1	14	TRBV11-3	TRBJ2-3
CASSLVLAGVETQYF	TGCGCCAGCAGCTTGGTATTAGCGGGGGTGGAGACCCAGTACTTC	-	TRBD2	15	TRBV5-1	TRBJ2-5
CATALGTGRGTQYF	TGTGCCACCGCGCTGGGGACAGGTAGAGGGACGCAGTACTTC	-	TRBD1	14	TRBV15	TRBJ2-4
CASSLRDRGLGEAFF	TGTGCCAGCAGCTTACGGGACAGGGGTCTGGGTGAAGCTTTCTTT	-	TRBD1	15	TRBV7-4	TRBJ1-1